The T cell receptor beta chain under discussion was sequenced for a study of Graves' ophthalmopathy and Graves' hyperthyroidism. Study-level information: Peripheral blood was collected at initial diagnosis, before any treatment.

Germline V lookup: CDR1 LNHDA, CDR2 SQIVND (reference sequence). Trimming took off 1 base at V and 1 base at J, with 10 bases between the two ends. The CDR3 is made up of 15 amino acids. Ten or more counts support this clonotype. From RNA, the CDR3 regions of TCR beta chains were amplified and sequenced. RT-PCR with HTBI primers came first, then second-round multiplex PCR. TCRdb itself ran the multiplex PCR reads through MiXCR, one entry per CDR3 protein. The data show hundreds of thousands of distinct CDR3 sequences, over 40% seen once. This chain joins TRBV19 and TRBJ1-1, with a possible D match to TRBD1 (6 bases). The receptor was derived from an adult man with Graves' ophthalmopathy. Sequenced input: peripheral blood. The CDR3 protein is CASSIGPGENTEAFF. CDR3 nucleotides: TGTGCCAGTAGTATAGGGCCAGGGGAGAACACTGAAGCTTTCTTT. Filled out from reference TRBV19 and TRBJ1-1, the complete variable domain reads DGGITQSPKYLFRKEGQNVTLSCEQNLNHDAMYWYRQDPGQGLRLIYYSQIVNDFQKGDIAEGYSVSREKKESFPLTVTSAQKNPTAFYLCASSIGPGENTEAFFGQGTRLTVV.